This T cell receptor (beta chain) was recorded in a study of shared clonotypes between healthy human individuals. The naive CD8 fraction comprised CD45RO-negative cells positively selected for CCR7 and excluded terminally differentiated effector memory CD45RA+ cells. TCRdb keeps only in-frame clones here, not all; method: immunoSEQ multiplex PCR. The sample holds roughly 600,000 clones, 95% to 98% seen once. The CDR3 contains 17 residues. Germline-derived CDR1 and CDR2 are MGHRA and YSYEKL. With V trimmed by 5 bases and J by 4 bases, 14 bases remained unmatched. This chain uses TRBV4-1 with TRBJ2-1, with 7 bases fitting TRBD2. The material sequenced was naive CD8+ T cells sorted from blood. This clonotype was sampled from a man aged 25 to 40 in good health. The CDR3 DNA is TGCGCCAGCAGCAGCCGCGAAGCGGGGCTCTATTACAATGAGCAGTTCTTC. Amino acid sequence: CASSSREAGLYYNEQFF.